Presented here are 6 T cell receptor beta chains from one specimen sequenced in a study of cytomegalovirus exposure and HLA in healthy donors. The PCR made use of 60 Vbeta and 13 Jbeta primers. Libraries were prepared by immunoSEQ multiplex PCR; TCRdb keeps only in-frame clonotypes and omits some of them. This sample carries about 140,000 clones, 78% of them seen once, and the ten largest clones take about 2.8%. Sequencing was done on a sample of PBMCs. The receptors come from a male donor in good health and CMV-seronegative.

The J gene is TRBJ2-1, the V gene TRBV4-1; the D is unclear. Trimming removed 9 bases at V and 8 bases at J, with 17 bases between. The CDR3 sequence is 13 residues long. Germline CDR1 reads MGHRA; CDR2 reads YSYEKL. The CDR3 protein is CASGMTRFDEQFF. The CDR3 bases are TGCGCCAGTGGCATGACCAGGTTTGATGAGCAGTTCTTC.

CDR3 sequence reads: CASSPRLAGGVGRTDTQYF. CDR3 coding DNA: TGTGCCAGCAGCCCCCGACTAGCGGGAGGAGTTGGACGCACAGATACGCAGTATTTT. The V gene is TRBV7-6, the J gene TRBJ2-3, with 13 bases matching TRBD2. The CDR3 runs 19 residues. V gave up 5 bases and J gave up 1 base; unmatched junction bases: 12. CDR1 is SGHVS, CDR2 FNYEAQ, per germline.

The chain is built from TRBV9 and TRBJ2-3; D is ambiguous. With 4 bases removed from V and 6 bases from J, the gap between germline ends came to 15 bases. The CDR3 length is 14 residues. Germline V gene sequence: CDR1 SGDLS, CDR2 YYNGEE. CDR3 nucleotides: TGTGCCAGCAGCCCTTTCTTGCTCGGGGATACGCAGTATTTT. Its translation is CASSPFLLGDTQYF.

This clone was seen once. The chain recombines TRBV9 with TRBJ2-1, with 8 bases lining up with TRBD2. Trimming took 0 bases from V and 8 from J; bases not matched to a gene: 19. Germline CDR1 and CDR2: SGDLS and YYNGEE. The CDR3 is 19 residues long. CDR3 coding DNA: TGTGCCAGCAGCGTAGATTTCGGGGGGAGCGGGAGCTTTACGGATGAGCAGTTCTTC. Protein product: CASSVDFGGSGSFTDEQFF.

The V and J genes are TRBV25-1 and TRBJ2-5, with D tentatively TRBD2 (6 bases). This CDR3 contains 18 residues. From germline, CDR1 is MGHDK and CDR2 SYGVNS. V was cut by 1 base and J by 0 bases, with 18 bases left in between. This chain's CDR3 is CASSESTSRDSYQETQYF. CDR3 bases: TGTGCCAGCAGTGAATCGACGTCCAGGGACTCCTACCAAGAGACCCAGTACTTC.

CDR3 DNA: TGTGCCAGCAGTGATATGGATACGCAGTATTTT. Amino acid sequence: CASSDMDTQYF. J is TRBJ2-3 and V is TRBV2; D unclear. Germline lookup yields CDR1 SNHLY and CDR2 FYNNEI. V was shortened by 3 bases and J by 6 bases, with 4 bases between the two germline ends. The CDR3 is 11 residues long.